This T cell receptor (beta chain) was captured in a study of CD8+ T cells in alopecia areata. This clone occurred a few times. The same CDR3 arises from other DNA sequences in this sample as well. V was cut by 0 bases and J by 7 bases, with 5 bases left in between. Germline CDR1 and CDR2: SGHRS and YFSETQ. This CDR3 has 11 residues. As part of sample collection, lesional scalp punch biopsies and peripheral blood were taken from alopecia areata patients. cDNA serving as the sequencing template came from extracted, reverse transcribed RNA. Sequencing used immunoSEQ multiplex PCR; TCRdb keeps in-frame clones, though not all of them. The sample holds about 180,000 clones, less than 80% seen once.

The chain uses TRBV5-1 and TRBJ2-7, with D hard to call. This TCR derives from a human donor with alopecia areata. The sample here was CD8+ T cells sorted from blood, taken at week 0. CDR3 protein: CASSLGGEQYF. CDR3 coding DNA: TGCGCCAGCAGCTTGGGAGGTGAGCAGTACTTC.